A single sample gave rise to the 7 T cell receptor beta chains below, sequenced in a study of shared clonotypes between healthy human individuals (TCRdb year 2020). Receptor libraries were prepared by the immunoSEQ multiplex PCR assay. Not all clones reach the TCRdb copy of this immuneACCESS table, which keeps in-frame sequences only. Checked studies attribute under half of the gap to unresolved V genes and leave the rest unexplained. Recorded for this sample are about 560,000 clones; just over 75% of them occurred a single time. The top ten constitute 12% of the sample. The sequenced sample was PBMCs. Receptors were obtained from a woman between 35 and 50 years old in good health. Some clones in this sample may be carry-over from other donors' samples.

The CDR3 loop reads CASSERGQGYNEQFF. The CDR3 DNA sequence: TGTGCCAGCAGTGAAAGGGGACAGGGCTACAATGAGCAGTTCTTC. The chain links TRBV6-1 to TRBJ2-1; TRBD1 aligns across 9 bases. The CDR3 length is 15 residues. The germline V gene has CDR1 MNHNS and CDR2 SASEGT. V lost 2 bases and J lost 3; bases outside the gene matches: 2.

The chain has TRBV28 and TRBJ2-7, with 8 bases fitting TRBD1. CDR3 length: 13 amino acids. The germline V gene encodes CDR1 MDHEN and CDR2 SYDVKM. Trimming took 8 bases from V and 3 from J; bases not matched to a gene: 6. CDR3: CASWKQGGYEQYF. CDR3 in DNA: TGTGCCAGCTGGAAACAGGGGGGCTACGAGCAGTACTTC.

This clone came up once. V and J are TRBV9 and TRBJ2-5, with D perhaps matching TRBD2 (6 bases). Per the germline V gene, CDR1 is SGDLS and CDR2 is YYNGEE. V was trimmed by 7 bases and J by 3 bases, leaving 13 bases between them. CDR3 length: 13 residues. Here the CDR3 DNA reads TGTGCCAGCTCCCGTTGGGGGGAAGAGACCCAGTACTTC. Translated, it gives CASSRWGEETQYF.

CDR3 region: CASSLAWTGRYVNSNQPQHF. CDR3 DNA: TGTGCCAGCAGCTTAGCATGGACAGGGCGTTACGTAAATAGCAATCAGCCCCAGCATTTT. The chain recombines TRBV7-2 with TRBJ1-5, with 8 bases matching TRBD1. J lost 0 bases, V lost 0 bases, and 13 bases had no gene match. This CDR3 comprises 20 residues. The germline V gene has CDR1 SGHTA and CDR2 FQGNSA.

CDR3 sequence (DNA): TGCGCCAGCAGCCAAGTATCGCGGACTCAAGAGACCCAGTACTTC. Its protein product is CASSQVSRTQETQYF. V usage is TRBV4-1 and J usage is TRBJ2-5; D perhaps matches TRBD2 (5 bases). This CDR3 contains 15 residues. V was trimmed by 1 base and J by 2 bases, leaving 11 bases between them. Looked up from germline, CDR1 is MGHRA and CDR2 is YSYEKL.

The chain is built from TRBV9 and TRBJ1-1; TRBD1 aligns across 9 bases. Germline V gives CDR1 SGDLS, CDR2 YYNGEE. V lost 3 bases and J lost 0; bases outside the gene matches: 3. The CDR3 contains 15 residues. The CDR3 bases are TGTGCCAGCAGCGAGGACAGGGGCCTGAACACTGAAGCTTTCTTT. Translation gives CASSEDRGLNTEAFF.

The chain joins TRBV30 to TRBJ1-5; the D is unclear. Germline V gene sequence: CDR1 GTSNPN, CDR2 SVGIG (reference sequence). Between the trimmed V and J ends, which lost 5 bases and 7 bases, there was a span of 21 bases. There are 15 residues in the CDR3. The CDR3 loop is CAWAGSPGIGQPQHF. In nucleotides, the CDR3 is TGTGCCTGGGCCGGGTCCCCGGGGATAGGACAGCCCCAGCATTTT.